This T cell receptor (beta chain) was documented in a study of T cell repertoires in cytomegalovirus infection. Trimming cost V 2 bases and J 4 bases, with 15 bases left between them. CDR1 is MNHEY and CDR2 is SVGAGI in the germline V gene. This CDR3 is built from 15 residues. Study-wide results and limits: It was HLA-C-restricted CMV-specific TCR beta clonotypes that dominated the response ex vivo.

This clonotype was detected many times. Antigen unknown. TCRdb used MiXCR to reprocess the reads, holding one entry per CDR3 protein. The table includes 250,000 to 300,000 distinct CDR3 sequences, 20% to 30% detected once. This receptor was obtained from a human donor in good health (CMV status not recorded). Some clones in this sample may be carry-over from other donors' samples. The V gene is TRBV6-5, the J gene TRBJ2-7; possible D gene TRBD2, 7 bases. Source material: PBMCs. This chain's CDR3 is CASSYPKGGRYEQYF. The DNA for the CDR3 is TGTGCCAGCAGTTACCCCAAGGGGGGGCGATACGAGCAGTACTTC.